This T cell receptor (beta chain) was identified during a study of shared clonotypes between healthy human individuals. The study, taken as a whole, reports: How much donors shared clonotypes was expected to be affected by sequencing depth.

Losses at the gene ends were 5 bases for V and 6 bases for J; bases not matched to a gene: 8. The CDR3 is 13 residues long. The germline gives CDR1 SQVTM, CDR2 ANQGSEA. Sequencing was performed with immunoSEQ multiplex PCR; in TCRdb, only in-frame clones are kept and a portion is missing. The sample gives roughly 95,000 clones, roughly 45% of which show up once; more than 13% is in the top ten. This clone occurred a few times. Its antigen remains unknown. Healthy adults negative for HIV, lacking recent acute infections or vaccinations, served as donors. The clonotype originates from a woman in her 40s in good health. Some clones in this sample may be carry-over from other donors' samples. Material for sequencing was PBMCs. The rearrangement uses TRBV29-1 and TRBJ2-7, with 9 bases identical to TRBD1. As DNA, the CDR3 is TGCAGCGTTATAAAGACAGGGGGTAGCGAGCAGTACTTC. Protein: CSVIKTGGSEQYF.